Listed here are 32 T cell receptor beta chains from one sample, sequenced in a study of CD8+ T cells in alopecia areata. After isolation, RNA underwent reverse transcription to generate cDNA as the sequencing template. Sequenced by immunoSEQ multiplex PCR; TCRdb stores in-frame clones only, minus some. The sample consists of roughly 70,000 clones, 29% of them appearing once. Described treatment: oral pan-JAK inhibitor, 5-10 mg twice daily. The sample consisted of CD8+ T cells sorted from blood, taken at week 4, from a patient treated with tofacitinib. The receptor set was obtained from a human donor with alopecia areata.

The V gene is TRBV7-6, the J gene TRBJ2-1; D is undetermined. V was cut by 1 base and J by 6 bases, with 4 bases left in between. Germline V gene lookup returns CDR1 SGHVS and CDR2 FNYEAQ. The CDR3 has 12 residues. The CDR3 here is CASSLVLNEQFF. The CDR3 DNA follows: TGTGCCAGCAGCTTAGTACTCAATGAGCAGTTCTTC.

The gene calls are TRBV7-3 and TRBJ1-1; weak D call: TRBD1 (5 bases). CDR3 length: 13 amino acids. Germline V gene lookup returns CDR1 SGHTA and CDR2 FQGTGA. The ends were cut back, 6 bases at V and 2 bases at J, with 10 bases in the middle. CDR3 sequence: CASSGDSNTEAFF. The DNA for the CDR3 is TGTGCCAGCAGTGGAGACAGTAACACTGAAGCTTTCTTT.

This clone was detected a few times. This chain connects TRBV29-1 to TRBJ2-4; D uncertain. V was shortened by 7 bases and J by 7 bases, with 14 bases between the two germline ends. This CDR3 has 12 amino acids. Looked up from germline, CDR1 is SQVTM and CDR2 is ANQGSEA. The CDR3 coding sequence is TGCAGCGCCCGGGCCCCAGACAACATTCAGTACTTC. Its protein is CSARAPDNIQYF.

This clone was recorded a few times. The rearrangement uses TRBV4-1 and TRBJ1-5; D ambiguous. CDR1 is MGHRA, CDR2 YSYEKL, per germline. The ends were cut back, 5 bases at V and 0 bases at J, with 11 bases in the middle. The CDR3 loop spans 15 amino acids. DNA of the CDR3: TGCGCCAGCAGCTCAGACCACGGTAGCAATCAGCCCCAGCATTTT. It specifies CASSSDHGSNQPQHF.

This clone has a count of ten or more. The CDR3, as DNA: TGCGCCAGCAGCCAAGATCTAGGCGGTTCTGGGGCCAACGTCCTGACTTTC. Translation: CASSQDLGGSGANVLTF. The chain joins TRBV4-3 to TRBJ2-6; D is undetermined. Germline V gene sequence: CDR1 LGHNA, CDR2 YSLEER. CDR3 length: 17 residues. V was cut by 0 bases and J by 1 base, with 10 bases left in between.

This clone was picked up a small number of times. CDR3 loop: CASSPGLWGEQFF. The DNA of the CDR3 is TGTGCCAGCAGCCCCGGTCTATGGGGTGAGCAGTTCTTC. The chain recombines TRBV6-5 with TRBJ2-1; D ambiguous. Germline loops: CDR1 MNHEY, CDR2 SVGAGI. V lost 6 bases, J lost 9 bases, and 15 bases lay in between. This CDR3 is built from 13 residues.

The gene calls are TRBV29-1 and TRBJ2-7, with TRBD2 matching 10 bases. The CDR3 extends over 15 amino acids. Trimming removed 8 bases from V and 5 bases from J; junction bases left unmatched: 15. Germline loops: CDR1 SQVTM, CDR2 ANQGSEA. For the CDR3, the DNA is TGCAGCTCCTCCGGCGGGGGAGCGGGAGGGAACGAGCAGTACTTC. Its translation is CSSSGGGAGGNEQYF.

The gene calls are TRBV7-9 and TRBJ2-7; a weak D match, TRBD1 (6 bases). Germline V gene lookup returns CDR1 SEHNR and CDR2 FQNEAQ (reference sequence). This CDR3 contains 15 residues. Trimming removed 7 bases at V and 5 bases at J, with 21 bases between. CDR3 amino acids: CASTSPGTTPNEQYF. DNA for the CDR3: TGTGCCAGCACCTCCCCAGGGACAACTCCAAACGAGCAGTACTTC. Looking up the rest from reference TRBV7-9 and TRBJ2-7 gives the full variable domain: DTGVSQNPRHKITKRGQNVTFRCDPISEHNRLYWYRQTLGQGPEFLTYFQNEAQLEKSRLLSDRFSAERPKGSFSTLEIQRTEQGDSAMYLCASTSPGTTPNEQYFGPGTRLTVT.

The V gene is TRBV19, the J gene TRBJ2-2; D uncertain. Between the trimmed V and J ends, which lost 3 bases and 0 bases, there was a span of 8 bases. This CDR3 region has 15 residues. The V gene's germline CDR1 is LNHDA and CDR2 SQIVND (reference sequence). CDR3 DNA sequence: TGTGCCAGTAGTATTGGGTCGACGAACACCGGGGAGCTGTTTTTT. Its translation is CASSIGSTNTGELFF.

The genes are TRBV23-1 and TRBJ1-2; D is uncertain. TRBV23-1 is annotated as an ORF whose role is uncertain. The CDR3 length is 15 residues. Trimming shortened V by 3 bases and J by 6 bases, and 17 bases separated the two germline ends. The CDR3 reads CASSQLYPEFHGYTF. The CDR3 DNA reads TGCGCCAGCAGTCAGCTCTATCCTGAATTCCATGGCTACACCTTC.

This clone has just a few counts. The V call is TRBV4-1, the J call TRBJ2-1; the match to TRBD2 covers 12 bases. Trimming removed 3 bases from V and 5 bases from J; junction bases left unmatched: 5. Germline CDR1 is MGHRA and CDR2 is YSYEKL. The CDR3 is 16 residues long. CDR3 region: CASSQLAGGWDNEQFF. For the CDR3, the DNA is TGCGCCAGCAGCCAGCTAGCGGGAGGGTGGGACAATGAGCAGTTCTTC.

The CDR3 sequence is CASRQTNTEAFF. The CDR3 DNA is TGTGCCAGCAGACAGACGAACACTGAAGCTTTCTTT. This chain joins TRBV25-1 and TRBJ1-1; D gene unclear. The V and J ends lost 6 bases and 1 base respectively, with 6 bases between them. Germline CDR1 reads MGHDK; CDR2 reads SYGVNS. This CDR3 is built from 12 residues. Looking up the rest from reference TRBV25-1 and TRBJ1-1 gives the full variable domain: EADIYQTPRYLVIGTGKKITLECSQTMGHDKMYWYQQDPGMELHLIHYSYGVNSTEKGDLSSESTVSRIRTEHFPLTLESARPSHTSQYLCASRQTNTEAFFGQGTRLTVV.

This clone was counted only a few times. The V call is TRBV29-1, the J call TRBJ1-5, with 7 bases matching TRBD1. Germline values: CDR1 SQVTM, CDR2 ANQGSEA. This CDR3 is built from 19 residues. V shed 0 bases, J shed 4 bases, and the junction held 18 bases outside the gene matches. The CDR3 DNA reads TGCAGCGTTGAAGAGAAGATACGAGCCCGGGACAGCAATAATCAGCCCCAGCATTTT. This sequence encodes CSVEEKIRARDSNNQPQHF.

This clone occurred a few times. CDR3 coding DNA: TGCGCCAGCAGCCAAGGCCCAGCGGGAGGCAATGAGCAGTTCTTC. It encodes CASSQGPAGGNEQFF. This chain joins TRBV4-1 and TRBJ2-1; 9 bases match TRBD2. The trim removed 1 base at V and 6 bases at J, leaving 4 bases unmatched. Looked up from germline, CDR1 is MGHRA and CDR2 is YSYEKL. The CDR3 sequence is 15 residues long.

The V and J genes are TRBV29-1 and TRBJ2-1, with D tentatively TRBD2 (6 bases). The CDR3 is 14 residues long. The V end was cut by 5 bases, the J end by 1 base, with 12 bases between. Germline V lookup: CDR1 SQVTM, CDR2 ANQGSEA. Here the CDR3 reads CSVPREASYNEQFF. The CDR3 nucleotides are TGCAGCGTTCCTAGGGAGGCGTCCTACAATGAGCAGTTCTTC.

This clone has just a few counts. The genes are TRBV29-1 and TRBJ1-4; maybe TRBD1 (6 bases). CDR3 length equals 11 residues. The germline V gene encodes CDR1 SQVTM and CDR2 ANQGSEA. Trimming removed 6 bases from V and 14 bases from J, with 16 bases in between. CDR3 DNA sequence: TGCAGCGTGGACTATGTCGGGGGCCTGTTTTTT. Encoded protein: CSVDYVGGLFF. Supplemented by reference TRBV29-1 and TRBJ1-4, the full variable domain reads SAVISQKPSRDICQRGTSLTIQCQVDSQVTMMFWYRQQPGQSLTLIATANQGSEATYESGFVIDKFPISRPNLTFSTLTVSNMSPEDSSIYLCSVDYVGGLFFGSGTQLSVL.

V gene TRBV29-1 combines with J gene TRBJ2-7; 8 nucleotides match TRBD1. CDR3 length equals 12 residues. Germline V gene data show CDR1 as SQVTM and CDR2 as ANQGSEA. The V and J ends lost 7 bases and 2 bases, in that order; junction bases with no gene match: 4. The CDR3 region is CSGGQEAYEQYF. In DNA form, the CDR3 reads TGCAGCGGGGGACAGGAAGCCTACGAGCAGTACTTC.

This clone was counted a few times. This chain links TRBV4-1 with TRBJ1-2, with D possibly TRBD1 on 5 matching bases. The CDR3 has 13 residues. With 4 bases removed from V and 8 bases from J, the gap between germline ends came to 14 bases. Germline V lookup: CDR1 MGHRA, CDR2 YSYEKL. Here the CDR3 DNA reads TGCGCCAGCAGCCCTTCCTCCAGGGTGGGCTACACCTTC. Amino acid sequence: CASSPSSRVGYTF.

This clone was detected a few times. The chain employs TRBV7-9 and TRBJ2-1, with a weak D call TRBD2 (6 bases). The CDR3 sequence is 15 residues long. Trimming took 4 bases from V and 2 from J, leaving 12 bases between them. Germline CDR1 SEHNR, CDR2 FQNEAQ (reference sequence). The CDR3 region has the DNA TGTGCCAGCAGCTCTTCCGGGAGCACCTACAATGAGCAGTTCTTC. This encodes CASSSSGSTYNEQFF.

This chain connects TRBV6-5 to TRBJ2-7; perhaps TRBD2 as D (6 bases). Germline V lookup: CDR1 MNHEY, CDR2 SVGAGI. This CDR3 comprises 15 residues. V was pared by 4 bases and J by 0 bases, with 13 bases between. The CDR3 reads CASSSPARGSYEQYF. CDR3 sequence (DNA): TGTGCCAGCAGTTCCCCTGCGCGGGGCTCCTACGAGCAGTACTTC.

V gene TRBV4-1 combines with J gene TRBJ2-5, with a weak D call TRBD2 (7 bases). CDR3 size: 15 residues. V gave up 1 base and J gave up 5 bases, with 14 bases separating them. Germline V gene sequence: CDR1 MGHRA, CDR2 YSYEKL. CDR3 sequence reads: CASSQVQGRGETQYF. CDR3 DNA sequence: TGCGCCAGCAGCCAAGTGCAGGGGAGGGGGGAGACCCAGTACTTC.

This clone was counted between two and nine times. The CDR3 sequence is CASSGGQGRIHEQFF. CDR3 coding DNA: TGTGCCAGCAGCGGGGGACAGGGCCGGATCCATGAGCAGTTCTTC. This chain connects TRBV9 to TRBJ2-1, with 9 bases lining up with TRBD1. CDR1 SGDLS and CDR2 YYNGEE come from the germline V gene. Germline trimming cut 3 bases from V and 8 bases from J; bases unmatched to any gene: 9. CDR3 size: 15 residues.

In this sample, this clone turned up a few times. The CDR3 is CSVGEGWGSYEQYF. As DNA, the CDR3 is TGCAGCGTTGGGGAAGGGTGGGGCTCCTACGAGCAGTACTTC. V and J are TRBV29-1 and TRBJ2-7; D unresolved. Germline CDR1 SQVTM, CDR2 ANQGSEA. Deletions cut 4 bases from V and 0 bases from J, with 13 bases between. This CDR3 is built from 14 residues.

The CDR3 region is CSVDGLAGGPWEETQYF. Written as DNA, the CDR3 is TGCAGCGTAGATGGACTAGCGGGAGGGCCTTGGGAAGAGACCCAGTACTTC. This chain links TRBV29-1 with TRBJ2-5, with 15 bases that match TRBD2. Germline-derived CDR1 and CDR2 are SQVTM and ANQGSEA. The CDR3 spans 17 residues. The trim removed 6 bases at V and 3 bases at J, leaving 11 bases unmatched.

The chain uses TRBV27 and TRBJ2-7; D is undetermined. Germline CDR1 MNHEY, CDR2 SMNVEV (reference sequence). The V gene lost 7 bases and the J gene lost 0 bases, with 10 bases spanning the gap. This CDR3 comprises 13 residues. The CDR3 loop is CASTKGNSYEQYF. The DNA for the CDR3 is TGTGCCAGCACCAAAGGAAACTCCTACGAGCAGTACTTC.

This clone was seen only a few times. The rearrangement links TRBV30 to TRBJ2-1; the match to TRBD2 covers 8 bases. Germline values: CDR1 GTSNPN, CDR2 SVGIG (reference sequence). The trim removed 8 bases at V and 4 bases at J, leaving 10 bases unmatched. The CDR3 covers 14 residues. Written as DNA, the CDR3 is TGTGCCGTCCTTGGAGTAGCGGGGTACAATGAGCAGTTCTTC. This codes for CAVLGVAGYNEQFF.

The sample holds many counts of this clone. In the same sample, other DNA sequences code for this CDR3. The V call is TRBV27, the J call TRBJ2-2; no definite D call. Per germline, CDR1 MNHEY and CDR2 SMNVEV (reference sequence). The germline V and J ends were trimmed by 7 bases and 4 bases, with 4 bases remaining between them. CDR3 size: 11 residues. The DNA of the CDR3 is TGTGCCAGCACGGGCACCGGGGAGCTGTTTTTT. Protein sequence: CASTGTGELFF.

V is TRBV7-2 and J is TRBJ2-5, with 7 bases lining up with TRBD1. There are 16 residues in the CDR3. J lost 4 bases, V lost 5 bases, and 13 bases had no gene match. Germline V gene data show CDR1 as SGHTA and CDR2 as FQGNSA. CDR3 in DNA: TGTGCCAGCAGCCAGGAACCGAACAGGGGTGGAGAGACCCAGTACTTC. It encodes CASSQEPNRGGETQYF.

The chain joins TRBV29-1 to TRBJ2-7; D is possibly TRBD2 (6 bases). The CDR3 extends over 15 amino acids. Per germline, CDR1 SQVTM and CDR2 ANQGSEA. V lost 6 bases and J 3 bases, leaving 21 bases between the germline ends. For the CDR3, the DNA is TGCAGCGTCGGTAAATATCGGGGGAACGGCTACGAGCAGTACTTC. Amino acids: CSVGKYRGNGYEQYF.

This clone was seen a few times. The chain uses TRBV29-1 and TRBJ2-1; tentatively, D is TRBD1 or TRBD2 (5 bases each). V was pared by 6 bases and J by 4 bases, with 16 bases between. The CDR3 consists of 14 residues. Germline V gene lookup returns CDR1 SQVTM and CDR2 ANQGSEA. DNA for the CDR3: TGCAGCGTACTGACCATGGGGGTTTACAATGAGCAGTTCTTC. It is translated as CSVLTMGVYNEQFF.

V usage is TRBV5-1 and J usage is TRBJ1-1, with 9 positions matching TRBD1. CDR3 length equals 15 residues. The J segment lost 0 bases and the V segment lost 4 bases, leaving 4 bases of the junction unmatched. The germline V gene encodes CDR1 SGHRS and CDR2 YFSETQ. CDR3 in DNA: TGCGCCAGCAGCGTGGGACAGGGCATGAACACTGAAGCTTTCTTT. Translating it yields CASSVGQGMNTEAFF. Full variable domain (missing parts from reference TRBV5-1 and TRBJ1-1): KAGVTQTPRYLIKTRGQQVTLSCSPISGHRSVSWYQQTPGQGLQFLFEYFSETQRNKGNFPGRFSGRQFSNSRSEMNVSTLELGDSALYLCASSVGQGMNTEAFFGQGTRLTVV.

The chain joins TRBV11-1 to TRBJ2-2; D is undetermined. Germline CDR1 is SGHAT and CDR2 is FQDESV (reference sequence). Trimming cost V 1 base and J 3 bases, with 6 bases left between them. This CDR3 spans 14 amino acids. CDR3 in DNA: TGTGCCAGCAGCTTAGTACCCTACACCGGGGAGCTGTTTTTT. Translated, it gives CASSLVPYTGELFF. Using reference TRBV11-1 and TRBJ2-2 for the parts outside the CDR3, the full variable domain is EAEVAQSPRYKITEKSQAVAFWCDPISGHATLYWYRQILGQGPELLVQFQDESVVDDSQLPKDRFSAERLKGVDSTLKIQPAELGDSAMYLCASSLVPYTGELFFGEGSRLTVL.